These T cell receptor beta chains were read from a single sample in a study of T cell responses to AZD1222 COVID-19 vaccine. Produced via immunoSEQ multiplex PCR; TCRdb's table is partial and in-frame only. The profile shows just under 95,000 clones, around nine tenths of them singletons. The sequenced sample was peripheral blood, obtained on day 0 of AZD1222 vaccination. Receptors were obtained from an adult in good health. The CDR3 runs from the conserved cysteine through the conserved F or W. Fields, in order: J gene, clone size, V gene, D gene, CDR3 DNA, CDR3 protein. The D gene is left open where the match is weak. Size is omitted from some rows. Given values are once, few, many or a class for expanded clones.

j_call: TRBJ2-2; clone_size: -; v_call: TRBV24-1; d_call: TRBD1; cdr3_nt: TGTGCCACCAGTCCCAACAGGGGGTCCGGGGAGCTGTTTTTT; cdr3_aa: CATSPNRGSGELFF
j_call: TRBJ2-7; clone_size: -; v_call: TRBV6-5; d_call: -; cdr3_nt: TGTGCCAGCAGGATAGGACTGGCCTCCTACGAGCAGTACTTC; cdr3_aa: CASRIGLASYEQYF
j_call: TRBJ2-7; clone_size: -; v_call: TRBV2; d_call: -; cdr3_nt: TGTGCCAGCAATCAGGGTACCTACGAGCAGTACTTC; cdr3_aa: CASNQGTYEQYF
j_call: TRBJ2-4; clone_size: -; v_call: TRBV10-3; d_call: -; cdr3_nt: TGTGCCATCAGTGCCGGGGGGCGAGGAGCCAAAAACATTCAGTACTTC; cdr3_aa: CAISAGGRGAKNIQYF
j_call: TRBJ2-1; clone_size: once; v_call: TRBV5-1; d_call: TRBD1; cdr3_nt: TGCGCCAGCAGCTTGGGGGGGACAGGGTCCCCGAATGAGCAGTTCTTC; cdr3_aa: CASSLGGTGSPNEQFF
j_call: TRBJ1-4; clone_size: -; v_call: TRBV27; d_call: -; cdr3_nt: TGTGCCAGCAGTAGAACCGGGGGCCCGGATGAAAAACTGTTTTTT; cdr3_aa: CASSRTGGPDEKLFF
j_call: TRBJ2-7; clone_size: -; v_call: TRBV7-3; d_call: -; cdr3_nt: TGTGCCAGCAGCTCGGGGGGGACAGGCTACGAGCAGTACTTC; cdr3_aa: CASSSGGTGYEQYF
j_call: TRBJ2-2; clone_size: once; v_call: TRBV6-1; d_call: -; cdr3_nt: TGTGCCAGCAGTGAGGTGTTCGGAGGGGAGCTGTTTTTT; cdr3_aa: CASSEVFGGELFF
j_call: TRBJ1-4; clone_size: -; v_call: TRBV5-1; d_call: -; cdr3_nt: TGCGCCAGCAGCTTGGAAGTTGCAACTAATGAAAAACTGTTTTTT; cdr3_aa: CASSLEVATNEKLFF
j_call: TRBJ2-7; clone_size: -; v_call: TRBV6-2/TRBV6-3; d_call: TRBD1; cdr3_nt: TGTGCCAGCAGCTCTCCCGGGACAGCGACCTACGAGCAGTACTTC; cdr3_aa: CASSSPGTATYEQYF
j_call: TRBJ1-1; clone_size: -; v_call: TRBV19; d_call: TRBD1; cdr3_nt: TGTGCCAGTAGATGGGGGGGGACAGCGAACACTGAAGCTTTCTTT; cdr3_aa: CASRWGGTANTEAFF
j_call: TRBJ2-7; clone_size: -; v_call: TRBV4-1; d_call: TRBD1; cdr3_nt: TGCGCCAGCAGCCGTCGGACAGGGTCCTACGAGCAGTACTTC; cdr3_aa: CASSRRTGSYEQYF
j_call: TRBJ1-6; clone_size: -; v_call: TRBV5-6; d_call: -; cdr3_nt: TGTGCCAGCGACGTGTTTGGGGGCCATAATTCACCCCTCCACTTT; cdr3_aa: CASDVFGGHNSPLHF
j_call: TRBJ1-1; clone_size: -; v_call: TRBV7-9; d_call: -; cdr3_nt: TGTGCCAGCAGCCCCACAGGGAGACTTGGGGCTTTCTTT; cdr3_aa: CASSPTGRLGAFF
j_call: TRBJ1-2; clone_size: once; v_call: TRBV12-3/TRBV12-4; d_call: -; cdr3_nt: TGTGCCACCAGTTTTCCCATGGGAGGCTACACCTTC; cdr3_aa: CATSFPMGGYTF
j_call: TRBJ2-1; clone_size: once; v_call: TRBV24-1; d_call: -; cdr3_nt: TGTGCCACCAGTGATTTCCGGGGGTGGGAGCAGTTCTTC; cdr3_aa: CATSDFRGWEQFF
j_call: TRBJ1-1; clone_size: once; v_call: TRBV5-1; d_call: TRBD1; cdr3_nt: TGCGCCAGCAGCTTGGACAGGGGAGACACTGAAGCTTTCTTT; cdr3_aa: CASSLDRGDTEAFF
j_call: TRBJ2-7; clone_size: -; v_call: TRBV5-1; d_call: TRBD1; cdr3_nt: TGCGCCAGCAGCCCTGACAGGGGGCTGGGGGAGCAGTACTTC; cdr3_aa: CASSPDRGLGEQYF
j_call: TRBJ1-2; clone_size: -; v_call: TRBV18; d_call: -; cdr3_nt: TGTGCCAGCTCACCTTCCCCGGACAGAAGACACTATGGCTACACCTTC; cdr3_aa: CASSPSPDRRHYGYTF
j_call: TRBJ1-1; clone_size: -; v_call: TRBV10-3; d_call: TRBD1; cdr3_nt: TGTGCCACTACCACAGGGGGCGAGGGTGAAGCTTTCTTT; cdr3_aa: CATTTGGEGEAFF
j_call: TRBJ2-6; clone_size: -; v_call: TRBV7-3; d_call: TRBD1; cdr3_nt: TGTGCCAGCAGCTCAATCGGGACAGGGTTTAGCACTGGGGCCAACGTCCTGACTTTC; cdr3_aa: CASSSIGTGFSTGANVLTF
j_call: TRBJ1-2; clone_size: -; v_call: TRBV19; d_call: TRBD1; cdr3_nt: TGTGCCAGTAGCCTCCGACAGGGAACGTCCTATGGCTACACCTTC; cdr3_aa: CASSLRQGTSYGYTF
j_call: TRBJ1-1; clone_size: -; v_call: TRBV6-5; d_call: -; cdr3_nt: TGTGCCAGCAGTTACTCGCTGGGGACGAACACTGAAGCTTTCTTT; cdr3_aa: CASSYSLGTNTEAFF
j_call: TRBJ1-1; clone_size: -; v_call: TRBV14; d_call: TRBD1; cdr3_nt: TGTGCCAGCAGCCTGGCAGGGGGAAAAACTGAAGCTTTCTTT; cdr3_aa: CASSLAGGKTEAFF
j_call: TRBJ1-4; clone_size: -; v_call: TRBV20-1; d_call: -; cdr3_nt: TGCAGTGGACAAACGGGGGAAAAACTGTTTTTT; cdr3_aa: CSGQTGEKLFF
j_call: TRBJ1-2; clone_size: -; v_call: TRBV5-1; d_call: -; cdr3_nt: TGCGCCACCTCAGCCGGGACGGGGAACTATGGCTACACCTTC; cdr3_aa: CATSAGTGNYGYTF
j_call: TRBJ2-1; clone_size: -; v_call: TRBV5-1; d_call: -; cdr3_nt: TGCGCCAGCAGGTCTGGGGGGACAGAAAACAATGAGCAGTTCTTC; cdr3_aa: CASRSGGTENNEQFF
j_call: TRBJ2-2; clone_size: -; v_call: TRBV19; d_call: -; cdr3_nt: TGTGCCAGTAGCCTCGGGGAACAGACGGGCACCGGGGAGCTGTTTTTT; cdr3_aa: CASSLGEQTGTGELFF
j_call: TRBJ1-3; clone_size: -; v_call: TRBV30; d_call: -; cdr3_nt: TGTGCCTGGACCCCGTCGGTACAGAGCTCTGGAAACACCATATATTTT; cdr3_aa: CAWTPSVQSSGNTIYF
j_call: TRBJ2-3; clone_size: -; v_call: TRBV28; d_call: TRBD2; cdr3_nt: TGTGCCAGCAGTGTCGACCCTGGACTAGCACTCAGCACAGATACGCAGTATTTT; cdr3_aa: CASSVDPGLALSTDTQYF
j_call: TRBJ1-2; clone_size: -; v_call: TRBV6-5; d_call: -; cdr3_nt: TGTGCCAGCACCGGACTTTTCTATGGCTACACCTTC; cdr3_aa: CASTGLFYGYTF
j_call: TRBJ2-3; clone_size: -; v_call: TRBV7-2; d_call: -; cdr3_nt: TGTGCCAGCAGCTTAACGTTTAGGGGGGGCCTTCACACAGATACGCAGTATTTT; cdr3_aa: CASSLTFRGGLHTDTQYF
j_call: TRBJ2-2; clone_size: -; v_call: TRBV7-2; d_call: TRBD1; cdr3_nt: TGTGCCAGCAGCCTTACGACAGGGGGTGGTGGGGAGCTGTTTTTT; cdr3_aa: CASSLTTGGGGELFF
j_call: TRBJ1-2; clone_size: -; v_call: TRBV3-1/TRBV3-2; d_call: TRBD1; cdr3_nt: TGTGCCAGCAGCCAAGAAGTGGGACAGGGCGGTGGCTACACCTTC; cdr3_aa: CASSQEVGQGGGYTF
j_call: TRBJ1-6; clone_size: -; v_call: TRBV19; d_call: TRBD1; cdr3_nt: TGTGCCAGTAATCCAGGGGGGAATTCACCCCTCCACTTT; cdr3_aa: CASNPGGNSPLHF
j_call: TRBJ2-5; clone_size: -; v_call: TRBV20-1; d_call: TRBD2; cdr3_nt: TGCAGTGCTAGTAGTGCTAGCGGGGGCCCAGGTGGAGAGACCCAGTACTTC; cdr3_aa: CSASSASGGPGGETQYF
j_call: TRBJ1-1; clone_size: -; v_call: TRBV20-1; d_call: -; cdr3_nt: TGCAGTGCTAGTGGGCCTTCCAGTGGAGCTTTCTTT; cdr3_aa: CSASGPSSGAFF
j_call: TRBJ2-7; clone_size: -; v_call: TRBV19; d_call: -; cdr3_nt: TGTGCCAGTAGTAAGGCAGGGTATGACGAGCAGTACTTC; cdr3_aa: CASSKAGYDEQYF
j_call: TRBJ2-2; clone_size: -; v_call: TRBV7-3; d_call: -; cdr3_nt: TGTGCCAGCAGCTTAACCTCCAGGGGGGTTAACACCGGGGAGCTGTTTTTT; cdr3_aa: CASSLTSRGVNTGELFF
j_call: TRBJ1-4; clone_size: -; v_call: TRBV7-2; d_call: -; cdr3_nt: TGTGCCAGCAGCTTCCAGGCAACTAATGAAAAACTGTTTTTT; cdr3_aa: CASSFQATNEKLFF
j_call: TRBJ1-2; clone_size: -; v_call: TRBV6-1; d_call: -; cdr3_nt: TGTGCCAGCAGTGAGCAGGGCCGGGAATATGGCTACACCTTC; cdr3_aa: CASSEQGREYGYTF